This T cell receptor (beta chain) was obtained from a study of T cell clusters in autoimmune cytopenias. One tube held mixed TRB-A and TRB-B primer pools for touch-down PCR. TCRdb re-called the multiplex PCR reads, yielding one record per CDR3 amino acid sequence without DNA. The data show 4,600 or so distinct CDR3 sequences, and the top ten clones hold roughly 12%. This clonotype is identified as medium-sized (0.01 to 0.1%) from frequency. TRB amplification used 250 ng of peripheral blood genomic DNA. CDR1 is SQVTM, CDR2 ANQGSEA, per germline. This CDR3 has 16 amino acids. These sequences were also reported in another study, on T cell repertoires in aging, cancer and after chemotherapy. That source adds: Across the chemotherapy interval, each cancer cohort showed higher median generation probability, suggesting thymic rebound.

The chain uses TRBV29-1 and TRBJ2-3; TCRdb lists TRBD2, though no DNA is available to test this call. Material: peripheral blood. The source of this sequence is a human donor in good health. The CDR3 sequence: CSVENLAGVQSDTQYF.